Sequencing of this T cell receptor beta chain was carried out in a study of T-cell memory formation after mild COVID-19. TCRdb processed the 5' RACE reads anew with MiXCR; each CDR3 protein has one entry. The sample yields 530,000 or so distinct CDR3 sequences, around a sixth seen once. The length of the CDR3 is 16 residues. CDR1 and CDR2 (germline): SQVTM, ANQGSEA. Trimming took 0 bases from V and 0 from J, leaving 12 bases between them. The chain joins TRBV29-1 to TRBJ2-1; D unresolved. Sequenced: PBMCs or a T cell subset sorted from them (not recorded which). This clonotype originated in an adult woman who had mild COVID-19 (a few samples of this study predate the infection). Cell type and time point are not known. The CDR3 loop reads CSVEEGYPSSYNEQFF. In nucleotides, the CDR3 is TGCAGCGTTGAAGAAGGCTACCCAAGCTCCTACAATGAGCAGTTCTTC.